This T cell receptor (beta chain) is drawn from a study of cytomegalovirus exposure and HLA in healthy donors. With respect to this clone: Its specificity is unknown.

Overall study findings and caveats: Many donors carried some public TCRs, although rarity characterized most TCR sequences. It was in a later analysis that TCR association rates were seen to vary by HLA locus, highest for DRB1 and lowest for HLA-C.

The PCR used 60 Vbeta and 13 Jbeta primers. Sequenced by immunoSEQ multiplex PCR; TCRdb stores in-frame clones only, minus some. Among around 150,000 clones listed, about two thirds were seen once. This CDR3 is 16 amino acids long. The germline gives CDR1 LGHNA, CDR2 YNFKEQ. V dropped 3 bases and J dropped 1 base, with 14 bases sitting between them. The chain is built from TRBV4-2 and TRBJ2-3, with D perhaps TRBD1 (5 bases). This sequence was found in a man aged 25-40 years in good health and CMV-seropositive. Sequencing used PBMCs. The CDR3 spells CASSQGQAVGTDTQYF. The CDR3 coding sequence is TGTGCCAGCAGCCAGGGGCAGGCGGTTGGCACAGATACGCAGTATTTT.